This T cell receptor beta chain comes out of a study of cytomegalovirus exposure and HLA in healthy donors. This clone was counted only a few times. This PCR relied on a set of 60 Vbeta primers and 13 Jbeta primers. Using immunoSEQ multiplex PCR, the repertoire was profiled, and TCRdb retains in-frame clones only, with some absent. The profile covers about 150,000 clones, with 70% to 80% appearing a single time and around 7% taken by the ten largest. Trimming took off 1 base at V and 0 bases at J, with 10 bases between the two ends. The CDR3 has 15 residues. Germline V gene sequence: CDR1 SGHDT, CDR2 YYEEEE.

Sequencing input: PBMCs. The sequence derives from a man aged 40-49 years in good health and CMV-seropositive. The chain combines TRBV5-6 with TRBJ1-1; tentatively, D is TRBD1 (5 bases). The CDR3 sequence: CASSLPGVMNTEAFF. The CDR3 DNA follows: TGTGCCAGCAGCTTGCCGGGGGTCATGAACACTGAAGCTTTCTTT.